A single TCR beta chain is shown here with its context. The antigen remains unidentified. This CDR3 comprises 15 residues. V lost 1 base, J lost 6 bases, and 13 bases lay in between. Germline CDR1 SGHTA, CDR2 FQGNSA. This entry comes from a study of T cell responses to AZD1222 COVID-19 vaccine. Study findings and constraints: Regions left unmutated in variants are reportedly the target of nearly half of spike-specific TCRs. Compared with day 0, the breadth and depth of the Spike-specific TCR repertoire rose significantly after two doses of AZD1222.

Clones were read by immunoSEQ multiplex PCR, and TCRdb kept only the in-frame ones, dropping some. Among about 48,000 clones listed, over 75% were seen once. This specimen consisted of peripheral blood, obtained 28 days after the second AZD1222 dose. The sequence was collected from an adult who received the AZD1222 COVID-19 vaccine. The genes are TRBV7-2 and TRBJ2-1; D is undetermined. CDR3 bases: TGTGCCAGCAGCTTAGTGTCCGGGCCGGGCAATGAGCAGTTCTTC. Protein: CASSLVSGPGNEQFF. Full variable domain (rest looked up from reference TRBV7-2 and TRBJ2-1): GAGVSQSPSNKVTEKGKDVELRCDPISGHTALYWYRQSLGQGLEFLIYFQGNSAPDKSGLPSDRFSAERTGGSVSTLTIQRTQQEDSAVYLCASSLVSGPGNEQFFGPGTRLTVL.